This TCR beta chain was recorded in a study of T cells in Graves' hyperthyroidism and ophthalmopathy. Authors of the study amplified TCR beta CDR3 regions from RNA transcripts. The TCR CDR3 first-round RT-PCR relied on the HTBI primer set. TCRdb fed the multiplex PCR reads into MiXCR, producing one record per CDR3 protein. The sample holds about 640,000 distinct CDR3 sequences, more than 20% seen once. Trimming left V 5 bases short and J 4 bases short, with 17 bases between. Germline V CDR1 and CDR2: SGDLS, YYNGEE. The CDR3 runs to 15 residues. The receptor was isolated from a man aged 25 to 45 with Graves' ophthalmopathy. Specimen: blood. The chain carries TRBV9 and TRBJ2-3; D possibly corresponds to TRBD1 (6 bases). CDR3 coding DNA: TGTGCCAGCAGTGGGGGCCTCAGGGGAGCAGATACGCAGTATTTT. Amino acids: CASSGGLRGADTQYF.